This T cell receptor beta chain was captured in a study of Ad26.COV2.S vaccination and SARS-CoV-2 variants. Data came from immunoSEQ multiplex PCR; TCRdb stores just in-frame clones and leaves some out. Among roughly 380,000 clones listed, just over 90% were seen once. On this clone: Its antigen is not known.

This CDR3 is 15 amino acids long. The germline V gene encodes CDR1 ENHRY and CDR2 SYGVKD. Trimming removed 6 bases from V and 1 base from J, with 14 bases in between. Findings and caveats of the study: Vaccine and placebo groups showed comparable non-spike TCR breadth. Overall T cell responses may have been underestimated by the analyses of TCR breadth and depth. Post-vaccination breadth of spike-specific CD8+ and CD4+ T cell responses was reportedly substantial.

The specimen was peripheral blood, collected after recovery from COVID-19. The V and J genes are TRBV10-3 and TRBJ2-3, with a tentative D call TRBD1 (5 bases). The TCR was taken from a human donor who had recovered from COVID-19. CDR3 protein: CAIRDPQGRTDTQYF. The CDR3 DNA sequence: TGTGCCATCAGGGACCCCCAGGGTCGCACAGATACGCAGTATTTT.